This T cell receptor beta chain was retrieved from a study of blood T cell repertoires in COVID-19. For the study at large: Collection of acute and convalescent COVID-19 samples took place in the United States, Italy and Spain. Sample material is recorded as cDNA or gDNA derived from T cells, B-cell-depleted T cells, or PBMCs.

Here immunoSEQ multiplex PCR was the method, and the copy in TCRdb shows in-frame clones only, minus some. Of 140,000 to 150,000 clones in the sample, around four fifths were seen once. Cohort assignment relied on participant-reported clinical history. Input material: PBMCs or T cells enriched from blood (not recorded which). The receptor was derived from a middle-aged woman who had recovered from COVID-19.

The CDR3 coding sequence is TGCGCCAGCAGCCGGGACTTCCTTCAAGAGCAGTACTTC. It encodes CASSRDFLQEQYF. The gene calls are TRBV4-1 and TRBJ2-7; weak D call: TRBD2 (6 bases). From germline, CDR1 is MGHRA and CDR2 YSYEKL. Trimming shortened V by 4 bases and J by 7 bases, and 14 bases separated the two germline ends. The length of the CDR3 is 13 residues.